The following is a TCR beta chain sequence with its context. This clonotype was found many times. Its antigen target is currently unknown. No clone much larger than this one lies a single base away; base qualities are absent. This sample was taken from a study of Graves' ophthalmopathy and Graves' hyperthyroidism (dated by TCRdb to the late 2010s). Background for the entire study: Peripheral blood samples were taken at the time of initial diagnosis, before any treatment was given. The study used signatures of the TCR beta repertoire to tell Graves' ophthalmopathy apart from Graves' hyperthyroidism and to predict which patients would progress to ophthalmopathy. In total, 135 blood samples were TCR-sequenced: 40 to 45 ophthalmopathy, some 72 hyperthyroidism and 17 hyperthyroidism-to-ophthalmopathy patients. To explore V-J signatures that separate ophthalmopathy from hyperthyroidism, a discovery set of about 96 patients was enrolled, consisting of 43 with ophthalmopathy and some 59 with stable hyperthyroidism. An independent validation cohort comprised some 19 hyperthyroidism patients and roughly 15 patients who later progressed from hyperthyroidism to ophthalmopathy. In 6 or 7 hyperthyroidism patients, T-cell repertoires of thyroid tissue and blood were compared. Following sampling, methimazole starting at 30 mg daily was administered to hyperthyroidism patients, and high-dose intravenous methylprednisolone was administered to ophthalmopathy patients. What the research found in general, with its limitations: In validation, the model predicted ophthalmopathy progression with about 71% sensitivity and about 77% specificity; fewer than 15 predicted patients were CT-confirmed with GO in a median of around 6 months. Most expanded thyroid clonotypes with a frequency above 0.001 also appeared in blood, which suggests that blood repertoires may reflect the immune response in the thyroid. No statistical method was used to predetermine the sample size, and group allocation was not hidden from the investigators. The 13-signature model separated ophthalmopathy from stable hyperthyroidism with approximately 90% sensitivity and about 84% specificity in cross-validation, and 80%/75% in the test set.

Ophthalmopathy patients had moderately to severely active disease, Clinical Activity Score of at least 3, NOSPECS grade of at least 4, and disease duration under 3 months. Patients with other autoimmune diseases, uncontrolled infections, pregnancy or lactation were excluded from the study. Clinical symptoms, serum thyroxine, TRAb, thyroid ultrasound and orbital computed tomography were used for diagnosis. PBMCs were isolated from 8 to 10 ml of fresh peripheral blood by Ficoll-Paque density gradient centrifugation. Trizol reagent was used to extract the total RNA, and its quality was then checked on an Agilent 2100 Bioanalyzer. For repertoire sequencing, TCR beta CDR3 regions were amplified from RNA transcripts. The first round of RT-PCR was done with HTBI primers and the Qiagen OneStep RT-PCR kit, and was followed by a second round of multiplex PCR, then size selection and purification. The libraries underwent paired-end sequencing with 100 bp reads on an Illumina HiSeq2000. Under the source paper's analysis protocol: SOAPnuke was used to process the reads, removing any read that contained adapters or uncalled bases, had a mean Phred below 15, or lacked an exact match to the constant primer or identifier. High-quality paired reads were merged with COPE v1.2.5. Each unique nucleotide sequence was defined as a clonotype, and clonotypes were aligned to IMGT TRB V, D and J references with MiTCR v1.1. Analysis was restricted to V-J combinations with a frequency above 0.0001, which covered 98% to 99.2% of repertoires. For each V-J combination, a TCR clonal expansion and chaos score was defined as the ratio of F50 clonal expansion to chaos observed in the TCRdist matrix. Features were reduced by Welch's t-statistics and random forest to over 10 V-J combinations, which fed a naive Bayes classifier. Thyroid-blood repertoire similarity was quantified with the Morisita-Horn index. In-frame beta chains were kept once TCRdb had trimmed the public reads at Q25 with fastp and called clones with MiXCR. Each record represents a unique CDR3 protein, reported with the most common genes and DNA among its rows. The V and J calls were not made by the authors but by TCRdb's processing. Recorded for this sample are 300,000 to 400,000 distinct CDR3 sequences; roughly 17% of them occurred a single time. In total, the top ten clones hold 10% to 15% of the sample.

The germline V gene sets CDR1 to SGHTA and CDR2 to FQGTGA. Relative to germline, V is missing 1 base and J is missing 2 bases, with 4 bases of the junction outside any gene match. The CDR3 goes from the cysteine to the phenylalanine over 15 residues. Only the CDR3 portion is preserved as DNA: 45 bases, with reading frame beginning at the first base. This clonotype was sampled from an adult man with Graves' ophthalmopathy. Rearrangement joined TRBV7-3 to TRBJ2-5; 7 central nucleotides agree with TRBD1. The sample consisted of peripheral blood. The CDR3 protein: CASSLMGDRQETQYF. Read as DNA, the sequence is TGTGCCAGCAGCTTAATGGGGGACAGACAAGAGACCCAGTACTTC.